This TCR beta chain was captured in a study of blood T cell repertoires in COVID-19. Some clones are missing from TCRdb's copy, which holds only in-frame ones; the method was immunoSEQ multiplex PCR. The sample consists of 90,000 to 130,000 clones, approximately 85% of them appearing once. The table lists this clone with a few counts. V shed 3 bases and J 1 base; nucleotides not matched to a gene: 8. The CDR3 is made up of 17 amino acids. CDR1 is SGDLS, CDR2 YYNGEE, per germline. This chain links TRBV9 with TRBJ2-2, with 8 positions matching TRBD2. The TCR sequence derives from an older woman with acute or convalescent COVID-19. The sequencing sample was made of peripheral blood. CDR3 DNA sequence: TGTGCCAGCAGCGACCCCCCTGCGGGGGGGAACACCGGGGAGCTGTTTTTT. Protein: CASSDPPAGGNTGELFF.